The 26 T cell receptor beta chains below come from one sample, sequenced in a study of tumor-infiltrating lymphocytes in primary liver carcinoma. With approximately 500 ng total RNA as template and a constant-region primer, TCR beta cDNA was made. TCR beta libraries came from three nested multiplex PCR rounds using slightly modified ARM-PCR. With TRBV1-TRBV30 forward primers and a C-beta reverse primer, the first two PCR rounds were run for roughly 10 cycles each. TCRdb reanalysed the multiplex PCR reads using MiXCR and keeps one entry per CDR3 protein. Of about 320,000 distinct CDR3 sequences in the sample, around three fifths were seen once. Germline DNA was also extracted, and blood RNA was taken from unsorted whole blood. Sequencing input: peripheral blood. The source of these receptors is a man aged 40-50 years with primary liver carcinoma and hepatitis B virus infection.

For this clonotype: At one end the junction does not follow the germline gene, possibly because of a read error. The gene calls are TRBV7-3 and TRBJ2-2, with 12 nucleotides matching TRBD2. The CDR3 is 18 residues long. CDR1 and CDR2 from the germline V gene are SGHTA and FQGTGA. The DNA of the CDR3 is TGTGCCAACAGCCCACTACCACCTAGCGGGAGGGCCCCCGGGGAGCTGTTTTTT. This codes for CANSPLPPSGRAPGELFF. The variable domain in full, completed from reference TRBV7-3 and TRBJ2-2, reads GAGVSQTPSNKVTEKGKYVELRCDPISGHTALYWYRQSLGQGPEFLIYFQGTGAADDSGLPNDRFFAVRPEGSVSTLKIQRTERGDSAVYLCANSPLPPSGRAPGELFFGEGSRLTVL.

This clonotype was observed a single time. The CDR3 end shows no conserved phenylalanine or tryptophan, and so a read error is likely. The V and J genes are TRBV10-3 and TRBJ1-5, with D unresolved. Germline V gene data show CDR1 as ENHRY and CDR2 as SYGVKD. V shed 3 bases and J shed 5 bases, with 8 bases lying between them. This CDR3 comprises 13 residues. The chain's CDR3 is CAISERRHQPQHV. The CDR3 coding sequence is TGTGCCATCAGTGAAAGGCGTCATCAGCCCCAGCATGTT.

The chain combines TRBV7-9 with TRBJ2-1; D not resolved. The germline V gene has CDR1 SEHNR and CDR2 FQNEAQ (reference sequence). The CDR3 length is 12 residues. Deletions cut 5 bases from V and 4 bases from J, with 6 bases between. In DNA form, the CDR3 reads TGTGCCAGCAGCACCACTTACAATGAGCAGTTCTTC. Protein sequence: CASSTTYNEQFF.

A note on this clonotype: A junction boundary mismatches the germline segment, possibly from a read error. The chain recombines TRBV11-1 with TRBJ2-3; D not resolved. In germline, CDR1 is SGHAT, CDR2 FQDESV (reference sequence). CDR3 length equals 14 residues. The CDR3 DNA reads TGTGCCAGAAGCTTAGTCCAACGCACAGATACGCTGTATTTT. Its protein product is CARSLVQRTDTLYF.

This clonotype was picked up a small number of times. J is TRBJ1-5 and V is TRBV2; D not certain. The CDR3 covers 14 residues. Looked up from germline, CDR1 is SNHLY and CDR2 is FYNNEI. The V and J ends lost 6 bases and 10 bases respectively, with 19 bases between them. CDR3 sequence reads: CASRTDIGLSPQHF. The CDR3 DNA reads TGTGCCAGCAGGACCGACATTGGTCTTAGTCCCCAGCATTTT.

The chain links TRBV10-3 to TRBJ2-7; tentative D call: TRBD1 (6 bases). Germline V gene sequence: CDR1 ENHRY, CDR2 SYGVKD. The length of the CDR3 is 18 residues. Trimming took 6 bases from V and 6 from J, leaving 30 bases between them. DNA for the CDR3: TGTGCCATCAGGGCTCCCCCAGGGGCTAGCCTTACGTCTGGCGAGCAGTACTTC. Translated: CAIRAPPGASLTSGEQYF.

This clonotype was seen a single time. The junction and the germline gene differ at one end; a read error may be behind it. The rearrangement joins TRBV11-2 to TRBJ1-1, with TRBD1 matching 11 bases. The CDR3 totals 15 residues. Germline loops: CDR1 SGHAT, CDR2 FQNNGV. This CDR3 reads CASSPWDRGNTEAIF. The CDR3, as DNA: TGTGCCAGCAGCCCGTGGGACAGGGGGAACACTGAAGCTATCTTT.

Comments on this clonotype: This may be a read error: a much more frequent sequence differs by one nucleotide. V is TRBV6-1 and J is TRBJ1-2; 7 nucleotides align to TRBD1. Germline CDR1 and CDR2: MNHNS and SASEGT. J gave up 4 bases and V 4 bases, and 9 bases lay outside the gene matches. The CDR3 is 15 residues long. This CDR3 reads CASSGGQVELYGYTF. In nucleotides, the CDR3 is TGTGCCAGCAGTGGAGGACAGGTGGAGCTCTATGGCTACACCTTC.

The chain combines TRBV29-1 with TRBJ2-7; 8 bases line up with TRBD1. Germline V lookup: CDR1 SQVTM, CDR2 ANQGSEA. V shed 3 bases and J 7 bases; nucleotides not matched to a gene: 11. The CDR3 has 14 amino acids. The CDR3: CSVETGTGADEQYF. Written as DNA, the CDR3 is TGCAGCGTTGAGACAGGGACAGGCGCTGATGAGCAGTACTTC.

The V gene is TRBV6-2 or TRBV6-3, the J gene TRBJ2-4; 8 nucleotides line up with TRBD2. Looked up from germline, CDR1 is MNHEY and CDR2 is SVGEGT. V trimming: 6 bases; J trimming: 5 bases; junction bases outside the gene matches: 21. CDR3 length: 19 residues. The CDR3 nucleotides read TGTGCCAGCAGCAGACGAACCCTTAGCGGGGAGACGTCCCAAAACATTCAGTACTTC. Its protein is CASSRRTLSGETSQNIQYF.

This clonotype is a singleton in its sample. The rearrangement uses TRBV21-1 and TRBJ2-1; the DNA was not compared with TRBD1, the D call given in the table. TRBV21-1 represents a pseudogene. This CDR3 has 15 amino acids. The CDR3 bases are TGTGCCAGCACCCCTACTTTGGGGGAGTACAATGAGCAGTTCTTC. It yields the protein CASTPTLGEYNEQFF.

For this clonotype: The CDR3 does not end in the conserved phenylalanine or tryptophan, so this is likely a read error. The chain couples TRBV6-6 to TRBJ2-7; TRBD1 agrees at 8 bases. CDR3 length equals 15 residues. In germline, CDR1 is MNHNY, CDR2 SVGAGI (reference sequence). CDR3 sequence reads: CARSSTDRGYYEQYL. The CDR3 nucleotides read TGTGCCAGAAGTTCCACCGACAGGGGTTACTACGAGCAGTACTTA.

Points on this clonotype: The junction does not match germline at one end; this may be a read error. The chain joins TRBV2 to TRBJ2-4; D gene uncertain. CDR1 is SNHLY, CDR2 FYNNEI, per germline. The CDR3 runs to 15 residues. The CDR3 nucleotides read TGTGCCAGCAGTGTAAAGGGTGGAACCAAAAACATTCAATACTTC. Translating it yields CASSVKGGTKNIQYF.

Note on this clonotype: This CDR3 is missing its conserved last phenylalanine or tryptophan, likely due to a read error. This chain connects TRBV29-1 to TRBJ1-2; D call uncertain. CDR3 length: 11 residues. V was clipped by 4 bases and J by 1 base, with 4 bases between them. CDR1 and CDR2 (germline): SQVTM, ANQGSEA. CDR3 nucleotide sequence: TGCAGCGTTGGGGATAACTATGGCTACACCCTC. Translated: CSVGDNYGYTL.

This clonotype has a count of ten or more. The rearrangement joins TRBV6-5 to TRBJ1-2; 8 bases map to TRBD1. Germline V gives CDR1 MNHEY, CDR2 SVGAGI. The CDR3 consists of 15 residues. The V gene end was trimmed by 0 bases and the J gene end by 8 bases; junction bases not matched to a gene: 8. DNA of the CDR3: TGTGCCAGCAGTTACTCGGGCAGGGGGCTGCGGGGCTACACCTTC. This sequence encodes CASSYSGRGLRGYTF.

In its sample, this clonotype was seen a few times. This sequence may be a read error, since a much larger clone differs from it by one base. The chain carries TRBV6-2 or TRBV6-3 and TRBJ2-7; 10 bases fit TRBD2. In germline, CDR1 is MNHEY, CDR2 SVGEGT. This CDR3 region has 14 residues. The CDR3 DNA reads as TGTACCAGCAGGTGGACTAGCGGTTTCTACGAGCAGTACTTC. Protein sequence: CTSRWTSGFYEQYF.

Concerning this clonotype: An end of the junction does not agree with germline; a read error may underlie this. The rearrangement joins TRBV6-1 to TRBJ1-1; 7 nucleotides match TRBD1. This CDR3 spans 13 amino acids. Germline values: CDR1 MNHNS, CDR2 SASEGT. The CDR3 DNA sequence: TGTGCCAGCAGTGGACAGGGTTACACTGAAACTTTCTTT. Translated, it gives CASSGQGYTETFF.

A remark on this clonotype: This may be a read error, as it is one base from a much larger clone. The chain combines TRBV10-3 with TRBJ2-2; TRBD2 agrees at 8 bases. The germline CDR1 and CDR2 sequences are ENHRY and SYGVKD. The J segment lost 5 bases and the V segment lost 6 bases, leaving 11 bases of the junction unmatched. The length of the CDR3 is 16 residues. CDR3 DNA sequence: TGTGCCATCAGCAGCGGGAGTGTCTCGGGGACCGGGGAGCTGTTTTTT. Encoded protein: CAISSGSVSGTGELFF.

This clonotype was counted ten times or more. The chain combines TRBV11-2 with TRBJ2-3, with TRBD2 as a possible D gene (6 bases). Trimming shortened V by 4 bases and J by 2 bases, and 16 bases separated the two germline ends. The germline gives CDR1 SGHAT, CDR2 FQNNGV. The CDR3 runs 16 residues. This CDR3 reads CASSSLLGLNTDTQYF. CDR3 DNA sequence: TGTGCCAGCAGCTCCCTACTCGGACTAAACACAGATACGCAGTATTTT. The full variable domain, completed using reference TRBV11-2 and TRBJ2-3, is EAGVAQSPRYKIIEKRQSVAFWCNPISGHATLYWYQQILGQGPKLLIQFQNNGVVDDSQLPKDRFSAERLKGVDSTLKIQPAKLEDSAVYLCASSSLLGLNTDTQYFGPGTRLTVL.

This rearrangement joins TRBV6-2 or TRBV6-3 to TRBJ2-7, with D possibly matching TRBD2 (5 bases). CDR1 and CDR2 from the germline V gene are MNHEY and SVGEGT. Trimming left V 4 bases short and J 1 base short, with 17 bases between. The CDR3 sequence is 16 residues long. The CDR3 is CASSFSKITGSYEQYF. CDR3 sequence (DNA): TGTGCCAGCAGTTTCTCGAAAATTACGGGATCCTACGAGCAGTACTTC.

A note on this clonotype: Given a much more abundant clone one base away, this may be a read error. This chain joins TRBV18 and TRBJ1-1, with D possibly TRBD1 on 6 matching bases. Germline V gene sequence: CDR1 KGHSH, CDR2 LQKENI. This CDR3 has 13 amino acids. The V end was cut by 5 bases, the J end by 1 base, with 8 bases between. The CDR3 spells CASSRQANTEAFF. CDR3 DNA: TGTGCCAGCTCAAGACAGGCGAACACTGAAGCTTTCTTT.

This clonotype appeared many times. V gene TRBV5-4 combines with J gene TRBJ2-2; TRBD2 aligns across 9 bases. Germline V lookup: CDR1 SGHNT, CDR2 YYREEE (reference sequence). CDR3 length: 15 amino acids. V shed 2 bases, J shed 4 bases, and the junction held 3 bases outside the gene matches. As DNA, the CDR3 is TGTGCCAGCAGCTTCACTAGCGGGCGCACCGGGGAGCTGTTTTTT. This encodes CASSFTSGRTGELFF.

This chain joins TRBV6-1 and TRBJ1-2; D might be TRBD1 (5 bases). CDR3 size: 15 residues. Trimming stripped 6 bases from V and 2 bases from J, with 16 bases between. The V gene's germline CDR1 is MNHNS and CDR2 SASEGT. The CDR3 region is CASSGPGRANYGYTF. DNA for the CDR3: TGTGCCAGCAGCGGGCCAGGGAGGGCGAACTATGGCTACACCTTC.

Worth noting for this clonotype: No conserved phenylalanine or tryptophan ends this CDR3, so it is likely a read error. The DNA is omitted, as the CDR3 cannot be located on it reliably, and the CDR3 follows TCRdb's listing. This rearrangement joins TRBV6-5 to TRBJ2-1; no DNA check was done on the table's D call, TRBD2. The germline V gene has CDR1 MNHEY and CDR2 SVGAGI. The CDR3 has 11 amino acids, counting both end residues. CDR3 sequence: CASSQREGLFS.

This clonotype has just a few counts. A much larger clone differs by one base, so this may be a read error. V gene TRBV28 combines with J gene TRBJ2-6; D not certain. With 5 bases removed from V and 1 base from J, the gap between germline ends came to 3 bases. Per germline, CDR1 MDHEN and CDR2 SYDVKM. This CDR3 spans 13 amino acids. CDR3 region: CASSPSGANVLTF. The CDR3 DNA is TGTGCCAGCAGTCCGTCTGGGGCCAACGTCCTGACTTTC.

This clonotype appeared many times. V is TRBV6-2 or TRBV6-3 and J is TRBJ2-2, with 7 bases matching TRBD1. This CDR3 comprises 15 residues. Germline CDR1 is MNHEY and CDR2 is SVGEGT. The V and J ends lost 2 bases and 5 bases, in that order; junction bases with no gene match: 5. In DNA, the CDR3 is TGTGCCAGCAGTTACGAAGGGGGCGAGACCGGGGAGCTGTTTTTT. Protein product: CASSYEGGETGELFF.